Listed here is a single T cell receptor (beta chain). Its antigen is as yet unknown. This entry belongs to a study of a mutant IDH1 vaccine in newly diagnosed glioma. Looking at the study overall: Investigators started vaccination 4-6 weeks after radiotherapy alone, or with temozolomide cycles. Treated individuals were around 60% male and approximately 38% female, averaging approximately 40 years of age. General study results and limits: Whatever changes occurred in top peripheral T cell clonotypes seemed unrelated to pseudoprogression.

TCRdb's table, derived via immunoSEQ multiplex PCR, lists solely in-frame clones and lacks some. The sample has 100,000 to 120,000 clones, roughly 90% seen once. Time point specified: week 11, during vaccination. Vaccination used 300 ug of mutant IDH1 20-mer peptide per dose, with topical imiquimod. New WHO grade 3 or 4 IDH1-mutant, ATRX-lost astrocytomas were present in all donors. The receptor comes from a woman aged 50 to 60 with glioma. The source was PBMCs, collected from a glioma patient whose treatment included an IDH1 peptide vaccine.

The CDR3 bases are TGTGCCAGCTCACCTCCCGGGACTGCCAAAAATGAGCAGTTCTTC. Protein: CASSPPGTAKNEQFF. The V call is TRBV18, the J call TRBJ2-1, with D tentatively TRBD2 (6 bases). V was pared by 3 bases and J by 7 bases, with 16 bases between. Germline V lookup: CDR1 KGHSH, CDR2 LQKENI. This CDR3 is 15 amino acids long. The variable domain in full, completed from reference TRBV18 and TRBJ2-1, reads NAGVMQNPRHLVRRRGQEARLRCSPMKGHSHVYWYRQLPEEGLKFMVYLQKENIIDESGMPKERFSAEFPKEGPSILRIQQVVRGDSAAYFCASSPPGTAKNEQFFGPGTRLTVL.